The 17 T cell receptor beta chains reported below all come from one sample, sequenced in a study of immune evolution from preneoplasia to lung adenocarcinoma. The method was immunoSEQ multiplex PCR; TCRdb's version includes in-frame clones alone and lacks a portion of them. Among about 7,800 clones listed, around 70% were seen once. Sample: FFPE lung adenocarcinoma in situ tissue. The receptors were gathered from a donor at least 70 years old with lung adenocarcinoma. Some clones in this sample may be carry-over from other donors' samples.

The chain employs TRBV5-3 and TRBJ1-1; 8 nucleotides line up with TRBD1. TRBV5-3 is noted as an ORF with a role that remains uncertain. Trimming at V came to 5 bases and at J to 4 bases, leaving 7 bases not matched to a gene. The CDR3 has 14 residues. Here the CDR3 DNA reads TGTGCCAGAAGTTCACACACAGGGGGCACTGAAGCTTTCTTT. This sequence encodes CARSSHTGGTEAFF.

The CDR3 bases are TGTGCCAGCAGAAGGGGTCAAAATAATTCACCCCTCCACTTT. This encodes CASRRGQNNSPLHF. The genes are TRBV28 and TRBJ1-6; perhaps TRBD1 as D (5 bases). CDR1 MDHEN and CDR2 SYDVKM come from the germline V gene. Deletions cut 6 bases from V and 5 bases from J, with 11 bases between. CDR3 size: 14 residues. Combining the CDR3 with reference TRBV28 and TRBJ1-6 gives the whole variable domain DVKVTQSSRYLVKRTGEKVFLECVQDMDHENMFWYRQDPGLGLRLIYFSYDVKMKEKGDIPEGYSVSREKKERFSLILESASTNQTSMYLCASRRGQNNSPLHFGNGTRLTVT.

CDR3 loop: CASSPLASGGYNEQFF. In DNA, the CDR3 is TGTGCCAGCTCACCACTGGCTAGCGGGGGCTACAATGAGCAGTTCTTC. The V call is TRBV18, the J call TRBJ2-1, with 10 bases aligning to TRBD2. This CDR3 comprises 16 residues. Germline values: CDR1 KGHSH, CDR2 LQKENI. J gave up 3 bases and V 1 base, and 3 bases lay outside the gene matches.

This sequence joins TRBV9 and TRBJ1-1; 8 bases agree with TRBD1. Germline V CDR1 and CDR2: SGDLS, YYNGEE. With 0 bases clipped from V and 5 bases from J, the junction kept 0 bases outside the gene matches. The CDR3 loop spans 13 amino acids. The DNA for the CDR3 is TGTGCCAGCAGCGTAGACAGGGGGACTGAAGCTTTCTTT. Translation: CASSVDRGTEAFF. Full variable domain (outside the CDR3, taken from reference TRBV9 and TRBJ1-1): DSGVTQTPKHLITATGQRVTLRCSPRSGDLSVYWYQQSLDQGLQFLIQYYNGEERAKGNILERFSAQQFPDLHSELNLSSLELGDSALYFCASSVDRGTEAFFGQGTRLTVV.

This chain connects TRBV30 to TRBJ2-2; D is uncertain. V dropped 0 bases and J dropped 1 base, with 6 bases sitting between them. The CDR3 has 14 amino acids. Germline V lookup: CDR1 GTSNPN, CDR2 SVGIG (reference sequence). The CDR3 DNA reads TGTGCCTGGAGTGTCGCCCAGAACACCGGGGAGCTGTTTTTT. Its protein is CAWSVAQNTGELFF.

This clone was recorded only once. The rearrangement links TRBV11-2 to TRBJ1-5; TRBD1 is a possible D gene (5 bases). V was shortened by 3 bases and J by 5 bases, with 8 bases between the two germline ends. CDR1 and CDR2 (germline): SGHAT, FQNNGV. CDR3 length: 13 residues. This CDR3 is CASSFDRDQPQHF. CDR3 bases: TGTGCCAGCAGCTTTGACAGAGATCAGCCCCAGCATTTT.

CDR3 loop: CASSLIQETQYF. DNA of the CDR3: TGTGCCAGCAGCTTAATCCAAGAGACCCAGTACTTC. The gene calls are TRBV7-9 and TRBJ2-5; D gene uncertain. This CDR3 is built from 12 residues. Germline loops: CDR1 SEHNR, CDR2 FQNEAQ (reference sequence). V was pared by 2 bases and J by 1 base, with 2 bases between.

This clone was picked up a small number of times. The V call is TRBV28, the J call TRBJ2-3; maybe TRBD2 (5 bases). The length of the CDR3 is 14 residues. The V end lost 8 bases, the J end lost 6 bases, and 18 bases lay between the germline ends. The V gene's germline CDR1 is MDHEN and CDR2 SYDVKM. The CDR3 spells CASQEGLRGDTQYF. CDR3 DNA sequence: TGTGCCAGCCAAGAGGGCCTCAGAGGGGATACGCAGTATTTT. The variable domain in full, with the rest retrieved from reference TRBV28 and TRBJ2-3, is DVKVTQSSRYLVKRTGEKVFLECVQDMDHENMFWYRQDPGLGLRLIYFSYDVKMKEKGDIPEGYSVSREKKERFSLILESASTNQTSMYLCASQEGLRGDTQYFGPGTRLTVL.

Concerning this clone: One junction end does not reproduce the germline sequence, and a read error may be involved. The chain links TRBV7-2 to TRBJ1-4, with no clear D. This CDR3 is 13 amino acids long. Germline V CDR1 and CDR2: SGHTA, FQGNSA. The CDR3 sequence: CASNLVLNEKLFF. Written as DNA, the CDR3 is TGTGCCAGCAACTTAGTTCTCAATGAAAAACTGTTTTTT.

The V and J genes are TRBV10-1 and TRBJ2-1, with 9 bases fitting TRBD2. V lost 0 bases, J lost 7 bases, and 7 bases stayed unmatched. Germline V lookup: CDR1 WNHNN, CDR2 SYGVQD (reference sequence). The CDR3 spans 16 residues. In DNA, the CDR3 is TGCGCCAGCAGTGAGTCAGGAGCGGGAGGACTTAATGAGCAGTTCTTC. Amino acid sequence: CASSESGAGGLNEQFF.

There are a few counts of this clone. This chain joins TRBV5-4 and TRBJ1-1, with 9 nucleotides matching TRBD1. Per the germline V gene, CDR1 is SGHNT and CDR2 is YYREEE (reference sequence). V lost 5 bases to trimming and J lost 7 bases; unmatched junction nucleotides: 9. The CDR3 is 14 amino acids. CDR3 nucleotide sequence: TGTGCCAGCAGAAAAACCGGGACAGGGCGTGAAGCTTTCTTT. Its protein is CASRKTGTGREAFF.

This clone is medium-sized within its sample. The chain carries TRBV30 and TRBJ1-2; no clear D gene. This CDR3 contains 12 residues. Trimming took 3 bases from V and 5 from J, leaving 10 bases between them. Germline lookup yields CDR1 GTSNPN and CDR2 SVGIG (reference sequence). The CDR3 loop reads CAWRPTEYGYTF. CDR3 nucleotides: TGTGCCTGGAGACCAACAGAATATGGCTACACCTTC.

J is TRBJ1-2 and V is TRBV18; TRBD1 matches at 8 bases. After removal of 6 bases from V and 7 bases from J, the junction contained 7 bases not matched to a gene. This CDR3 has 13 residues. CDR1 and CDR2 from the germline V gene are KGHSH and LQKENI. CDR3 coding DNA: TGTGCCAGCTCTCCCGACAGGGGTCGTGGCTACACCTTC. This encodes CASSPDRGRGYTF. The complete variable domain, with remaining parts taken from reference TRBV18 and TRBJ1-2, reads NAGVMQNPRHLVRRRGQEARLRCSPMKGHSHVYWYRQLPEEGLKFMVYLQKENIIDESGMPKERFSAEFPKEGPSILRIQQVVRGDSAAYFCASSPDRGRGYTFGSGTRLTVV.

The V and J genes are TRBV10-3 and TRBJ2-7; weak D call: TRBD1 (5 bases). The CDR3 length is 15 residues. V was pared by 6 bases and J by 3 bases, with 18 bases between. Germline lookup yields CDR1 ENHRY and CDR2 SYGVKD. The CDR3 region has the DNA TGTGCCATCAGGTCGTTTGACAGCTTCAACTACGAGCAGTACTTC. Its translation is CAIRSFDSFNYEQYF.

This rearrangement joins TRBV12-2 to TRBJ1-5. TRBV12-2 is assigned pseudogene status. This CDR3 spans 15 amino acids. Written as DNA, the CDR3 is TGTGCAAGTCGCTTAAGGTCGAAGGACTTTCAGCCCCAGCATTTT. Its protein is CASRLRSKDFQPQHF.

This clone was detected a few times. The chain joins TRBV5-1 to TRBJ2-5, with a possible D match to TRBD2 (7 bases). The CDR3 has 15 residues. V was cut by 1 base and J by 4 bases, with 14 bases left in between. CDR1 is SGHRS and CDR2 is YFSETQ in the germline V gene. The CDR3 coding sequence is TGCGCCAGCAGCTTGAGGGGGGGGAGGCTAGAGACCCAGTACTTC. Its translation: CASSLRGGRLETQYF.

The chain links TRBV6-5 to TRBJ1-2; D unresolved. Deletions cut 0 bases from V and 3 bases from J, with 8 bases between. There are 14 residues in the CDR3. The germline V gene has CDR1 MNHEY and CDR2 SVGAGI. CDR3 nucleotides: TGTGCCAGCAGTTACTCGCCGTCGGACTATGGCTACACCTTC. Translation: CASSYSPSDYGYTF.